This T cell receptor beta chain was obtained from a study of a mutant IDH1 vaccine in newly diagnosed glioma. Study at large: Before enrollment, the patients had been treated with radiotherapy alone, temozolomide alone, or both together. Most of them had received both.

As to time point: week 11, during vaccination. The vaccine gave 300 ug of a 20-mer mutant IDH1 peptide subcutaneously per dose. As regards this clone: What it recognizes is unknown.

Generated by immunoSEQ multiplex PCR, the TCRdb table keeps only in-frame clones and is missing some. The profile covers 57,000 or so clones, with about four fifths appearing a single time and 3.6% taken by the ten largest. Per germline, CDR1 SGHVS and CDR2 FQNEAQ. After removal of 1 base from V and 7 bases from J, the junction contained 5 bases not matched to a gene. The CDR3 totals 15 residues. Study-wide results and limits: Vaccination induced immune responses in about 93% of patients. Top peripheral T cell clonotype shifts appeared unrelated to pseudoprogression.

The genes are TRBV7-8 and TRBJ2-2; 8 bases are a match to TRBD1. The receptor was derived from a man aged 25-40 years with glioma. The sample here was PBMCs, taken from a glioma patient whose treatment included an IDH1 peptide vaccine. CDR3 residues: CASSLVQGAGGELFF. In DNA form, the CDR3 reads TGTGCCAGCAGCTTAGTCCAGGGGGCAGGCGGGGAGCTGTTTTTT. Drawing the rest from reference TRBV7-8 and TRBJ2-2, the complete variable domain is GAGVSQSPRYKVAKRGQDVALRCDPISGHVSLFWYQQALGQGPEFLTYFQNEAQLDKSGLPSDRFFAERPEGSVSTLKIQRTQQEDSAVYLCASSLVQGAGGELFFGEGSRLTVL.